This T cell receptor (beta chain) was documented in a study of T-cell memory formation after mild COVID-19. Findings and limits, study-wide: Of the contracting clones, CD4+ ones lay mainly in CM and EM, and CD8+ ones in EMRA. CD4/CD8 balance held among clones contracting day 15 to 85, and later expanders leaned CD4+.

TCRdb re-analysed the 5' RACE reads in MiXCR, keeping a single row per CDR3 protein. Among about half a million distinct CDR3 sequences listed, about 18% were seen once. As for this clonotype: Its specificity is unknown.

The material sequenced was PBMCs or a T cell subset sorted from them (not recorded which). The sequence derives from an adult woman who had mild COVID-19 (a few samples of this study predate the infection). Cell type and time point are not known.

CDR3 nucleotide sequence: TGTGCCAGCAGCTTAGCGCCGGGACTAGCGGGAGGAGGCACAGATACGCAGTATTTT. Residues: CASSLAPGLAGGGTDTQYF. The chain couples TRBV7-6 to TRBJ2-3, with 15 bases identical to TRBD2. Unmatched junction bases numbered 5, after V lost 0 bases and J lost 1 base. This CDR3 comprises 19 residues. Germline V gene sequence: CDR1 SGHVS, CDR2 FNYEAQ.